Listed below are T cell receptor beta chains from one sample, sequenced in a study of identical twins. TCRdb itself ran the 5' RACE reads through MiXCR, one entry per CDR3 protein. This sample has about 240,000 distinct CDR3 sequences, with roughly 10% found just once. The sequencing sample was made of memory T cells sorted from blood. The receptor set was obtained from a man aged 50 to 60 in good health. CDR3s include the opening cysteine and the closing phenylalanine or tryptophan. D genes are given only for firm matches. Rows may omit the clone size; those that give it use once, few, many or a size class.

size: .; V: TRBV4-3; J: TRBJ1-4; D: TRBD1; DNA: TGCGCCAGCAGCCAAGATCGACAGGGGGCCCTAGAAAAACTGTTTTTT; CDR3: CASSQDRQGALEKLFF
size: many; V: TRBV5-1; J: TRBJ2-7; D: .; DNA: TGCGCCAGCAGCATCGGCGGGGCTAGCGCCCTCAGTAACGAGCAGTACTTC; CDR3: CASSIGGASALSNEQYF
size: many; V: TRBV11-2; J: TRBJ1-5; D: .; DNA: TGTGCCAGCAGCTTAGGCAGGGACCGCTTTTATAGCAATCAGCCCCAGCATTTT; CDR3: CASSLGRDRFYSNQPQHF
size: many; V: TRBV27; J: TRBJ1-2; D: .; DNA: TGTGCCAGCAGAAGGGGGTTGGATGGCTACACCTTC; CDR3: CASRRGLDGYTF
size: many; V: TRBV15; J: TRBJ2-3; D: .; DNA: TGTGCCACCAGCAGAGGACATAGTCCGCGCACAGATACGCAGTATTTT; CDR3: CATSRGHSPRTDTQYF
size: many; V: TRBV19; J: TRBJ2-3; D: .; DNA: TGTGCCAGTAGTATGATCGGGACTGTCACAGATACGCAGTATTTT; CDR3: CASSMIGTVTDTQYF
size: .; V: TRBV12-3/TRBV12-4; J: TRBJ2-1; D: TRBD2; DNA: TGTGCCAGCAGGAAAGGGACTACACCATCCATGGGGAATGAGCAGTTCTTC; CDR3: CASRKGTTPSMGNEQFF
size: .; V: TRBV11-2; J: TRBJ1-1; D: TRBD1; DNA: TGTGCCAGCAGCGTGCGTATAATGACAGGGGGCGAGATGAACACTGAAGCTTTCTTT; CDR3: CASSVRIMTGGEMNTEAFF
size: .; V: TRBV5-5; J: TRBJ1-1; D: .; DNA: TGTGCCAGCAGCTTGTTCCCAGAAACTGAAGCTTTCTTT; CDR3: CASSLFPETEAFF
size: .; V: TRBV18; J: TRBJ1-1; D: TRBD1; DNA: TGTGCCAGCTCACCAACAGGGGCCACTGAAGCTTTCTTT; CDR3: CASSPTGATEAFF